This T cell receptor (beta chain) emerged from a study of control samples from healthy donors and cancer patients. CDR1 is MNHEY, CDR2 SMNVEV, per germline (reference sequence). The CDR3 loop spans 14 amino acids. V lost 8 bases to trimming and J lost 3 bases, with 16 bases between them. The assay was immunoSEQ multiplex PCR, and TCRdb's table has in-frame clones only and misses some. The repertoire has some 150,000 clones, about 94% of them found once; the top ten carry around 6.1%. The receptor was derived from a middle-aged man in good health. This chain links TRBV27 with TRBJ1-1, with D tentatively TRBD1 (5 bases). What was sequenced was blood. The CDR3 region is CASSLGVGYTEAFF. The DNA of the CDR3 is TGTGCCAGCTCCCTGGGGGTCGGGTACACTGAAGCTTTCTTT.